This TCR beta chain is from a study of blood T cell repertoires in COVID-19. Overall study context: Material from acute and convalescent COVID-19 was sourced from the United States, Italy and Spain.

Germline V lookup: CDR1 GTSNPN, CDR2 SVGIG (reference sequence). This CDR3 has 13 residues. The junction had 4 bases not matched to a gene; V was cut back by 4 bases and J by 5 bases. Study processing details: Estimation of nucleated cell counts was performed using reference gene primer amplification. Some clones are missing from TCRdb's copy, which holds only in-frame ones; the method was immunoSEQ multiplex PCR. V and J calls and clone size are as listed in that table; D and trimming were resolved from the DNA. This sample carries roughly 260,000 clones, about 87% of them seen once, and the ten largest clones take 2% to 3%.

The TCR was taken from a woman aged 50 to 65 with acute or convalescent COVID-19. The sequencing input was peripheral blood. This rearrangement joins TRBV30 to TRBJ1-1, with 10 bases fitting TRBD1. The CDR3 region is CAWIGQGDTEAFF. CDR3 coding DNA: TGTGCCTGGATAGGACAGGGGGATACTGAAGCTTTCTTT.